These 9 T cell receptor beta chains came from one sample sequenced in a study of T cell repertoires in cytomegalovirus infection. TCRdb recomputed calls from the reads with MiXCR, one row per CDR3 protein. Of approximately 76,000 distinct CDR3 sequences in the sample, 35% to 45% are singletons; the top ten hold about 92%. Their antigens remain unidentified. The starting material was CD8+ T cells from cultured PBMCs, obtained from culture after CMV antigen stimulation. The source of these receptors is a human donor in good health (CMV status not recorded). Some clones in this sample may be carry-over from other donors' samples.

V is TRBV11-2 and J is TRBJ2-7, with D unresolved. This CDR3 has 12 amino acids. Germline V gene data show CDR1 as SGHAT and CDR2 as FQNNGV. The V end was cut by 1 base, the J end by 4 bases, with 5 bases between. Here the CDR3 reads CASSLAGYEQYF. DNA of the CDR3: TGTGCCAGCAGCTTAGCAGGTTACGAGCAGTACTTC.

The chain couples TRBV7-6 to TRBJ2-3; a possible D gene is TRBD2 (7 bases). Trimming stripped 1 base from V and 4 bases from J, with 12 bases between. The germline V gene has CDR1 SGHVS and CDR2 FNYEAQ. This CDR3 has 15 amino acids. The CDR3 nucleotides read TGTGCCAGCAGCTTAGGGGGGGGGCCCGCAGATACGCAGTATTTT. Its translation is CASSLGGGPADTQYF.

V gene TRBV12-3 or TRBV12-4 combines with J gene TRBJ1-2; no firm D call. The CDR3 covers 14 residues. V lost 7 bases, J lost 4 bases, and 16 bases lay in between. This chain's CDR3 is CASTDWGGRYGYTF. The DNA of the CDR3 is TGTGCCAGCACCGACTGGGGAGGGCGCTATGGCTACACCTTC.

This clonotype turned up a few times. The genes are TRBV6-2 or TRBV6-3 and TRBJ2-1; D assignment may be TRBD1 or TRBD2 (6 bases each). The CDR3 is made up of 15 amino acids. The germline CDR1 and CDR2 sequences are MNHEY and SVGEGT. Trimming left V 3 bases short and J 4 bases short, with 13 bases between. The CDR3 loop reads CASSYFGGGYNEQFF. In nucleotides, the CDR3 is TGTGCCAGCAGTTATTTTGGAGGGGGGTACAATGAGCAGTTCTTC.

This chain connects TRBV27 to TRBJ1-1; D unclear. The CDR3 contains 12 residues. Germline loops: CDR1 MNHEY, CDR2 SMNVEV (reference sequence). Trimming cost V 2 bases and J 8 bases, with 9 bases left between them. The CDR3 DNA is TGTGCCAGCAGTTTAGTTGGAAACGAAGCTTTCTTT. Amino acid sequence: CASSLVGNEAFF.

The chain uses TRBV7-2 and TRBJ1-2, with D possibly matching TRBD1 (6 bases). In germline, CDR1 is SGHTA, CDR2 FQGNSA. This CDR3 has 12 amino acids. V lost 5 bases, J lost 7 bases, and 11 bases lay in between. CDR3 loop: CASSPRTAGYTF. CDR3 DNA sequence: TGTGCCAGCAGCCCACGGACAGCTGGCTACACCTTC.

The chain employs TRBV7-6 and TRBJ1-2; D gene unclear. CDR1 and CDR2 from the germline V gene are SGHVS and FNYEAQ. V dropped 5 bases and J dropped 4 bases, with 20 bases sitting between them. There are 16 residues in the CDR3. For the CDR3, the DNA is TGTGCCAGCAGCCGGATGACTAACACGATCCGCTATGGCTACACCTTC. Encoded protein: CASSRMTNTIRYGYTF.

The J gene is TRBJ1-2, the V gene TRBV7-2; 11 bases fit TRBD1. The CDR3 length is 15 residues. The germline gives CDR1 SGHTA, CDR2 FQGNSA. V lost 4 bases and J lost 8; bases outside the gene matches: 9. The CDR3 DNA is TGTGCCAGCAGCTCGGACGGACAGGGGGCACAGGGCTACACCTTC. It translates to CASSSDGQGAQGYTF.

CDR3 in amino acids: CASSLGPGFYGYTF. The CDR3 DNA follows: TGTGCCAGCAGCCTCGGTCCGGGATTCTATGGCTACACCTTC. The chain has TRBV11-2 and TRBJ1-2; D ambiguous. The ends were cut back, 5 bases at V and 4 bases at J, with 14 bases in the middle. The CDR3 is 14 amino acids. Germline values: CDR1 SGHAT, CDR2 FQNNGV.